The sample holds many counts of the clone carrying this T cell receptor (beta chain). The data are from a study of patients and donors after allogeneic stem cell transplantation. V was clipped by 1 base and J by 12 bases, with 10 bases between them. Germline values: CDR1 SGHTS, CDR2 YDEGEE. The CDR3 runs to 11 residues. One entry per CDR3 protein results from TCRdb running MiXCR on the RT-PCR reads. The top ten clones hold 5% to 6.5% of a sample with some 880,000 distinct CDR3 sequences, under 20% of them seen once. The sample was blood, either unsorted or a sorted T cell fraction (not recorded which). The chain recombines TRBV5-8 with TRBJ1-2; tentative D call: TRBD1 (5 bases). The clonotype comes from a human donor who was either an allogeneic HSCT recipient or a stem cell or donor lymphocyte infusion donor (not recorded which). It is not recorded whose cells these are; they may come from a transplant donor. In DNA, the CDR3 is TGTGCCAGCAGCTTGTGGCAGGGAAACACCTTC. It yields the protein CASSLWQGNTF.